This TCR beta chain is from a study of regulatory dendritic cells for organ transplantation. Study-level points and caveats: Memory T cells were less diverse than naive, with memory CD8+ most oligoclonal. Considerable individual heterogeneity was seen in alloreactive memory CD8+ T cells. Mature dendritic cells appeared to drive more memory CD8+ clonal expansion than regulatory ones.

This CDR3 region has 13 residues. The germline gives CDR1 SGHVS, CDR2 FNYEAQ. With 1 base removed from V and 6 bases from J, the gap between germline ends came to 9 bases. Profiled with immunoSEQ multiplex PCR; TCRdb holds only in-frame clones, not every one. The sample shows under 40,000 clones, around nine tenths of them seen only once. Naive CD45RA+ and memory CD45RO+ CD4+ or CD8+ T cells were FACS-sorted. Details on this clone: What it binds is not known.

Input material: naive CD8+ T cells from blood. The subset is: CD45RA+ naive T cells. The sequence came from a human donor in good health. The V gene is TRBV7-6, the J gene TRBJ1-1, with D uncertain. The CDR3 loop is CASSLGESAEAFF. As DNA, the CDR3 is TGTGCCAGCAGCTTAGGGGAGTCCGCTGAAGCTTTCTTT.